This T cell receptor beta chain appears in the sequencing data of a study of cytomegalovirus exposure and HLA in healthy donors. General observations from the study: TCR beta sequences reportedly predicted most subjects' HLA-A and HLA-B alleles accurately.

The V segment lost 0 bases and the J segment 2 bases; nucleotides outside the gene matches: 6. CDR1 SGHRS and CDR2 YFSETQ come from the germline V gene. This CDR3 contains 16 residues. 60 Vbeta and 13 Jbeta primers were used in PCR. Generated by immunoSEQ multiplex PCR, the TCRdb table keeps only in-frame clones and is missing some. The data show some 150,000 clones, about three fifths seen once. Turning to this clone: Its matching antigen is unknown.

This receptor was identified in a woman under 40 in good health and CMV-seropositive. Sequencing input: PBMCs. The gene calls are TRBV5-1 and TRBJ2-3, with 7 bases matching TRBD1. CDR3 loop: CASSLARGMVTDTQYF. CDR3 in DNA: TGCGCCAGCAGCTTGGCCAGGGGGATGGTCACAGATACGCAGTATTTT.